This section outlines one TCR beta chain sequence together with its context. The antigen it recognizes is unknown. Base qualities are missing; no much larger clone stands one base away. The data originate from a study of control samples from healthy donors and cancer patients (TCRdb year 2020). The library was built by means of the immunoSEQ multiplex PCR assay. The clones in this table, taken by TCRdb from immuneACCESS, are in-frame only. Not every clone is retained; where verified, under half of the shortfall comes from an unresolved V gene, and the cause of the rest is unknown. This sample is represented by just over 90,000 clones; more than 85% of them were singletons. The ten largest clones take up 1.3% of the sample. Including cysteine and phenylalanine, the CDR3 has 12 amino acids. Of the read, only the CDR3 DNA is kept; its 36 bases are in frame from base 1. The germline V gene yields SNHLY for CDR1 and FYNNEI for CDR2. V is reduced by 4 bases and J by 4 bases, leaving a spacing of 5 bases between them.

The sample taken for sequencing was blood. This TCR derives from a woman aged 50 to 65 in good health. The rearrangement combines TRBV2 with TRBJ1-3, with no D gene named confidently. The base sequence is TGTGCCAGCAGTGTTACCGGAAACACCATATATTTT. The encoded protein is CASSVTGNTIYF.